This T cell receptor (beta chain) was sequenced during a study of technical replicates of blood from a few donors. With 2 bases clipped from V and 1 base from J, the junction kept 4 bases outside the gene matches. Germline V lookup: CDR1 MNHNS, CDR2 SASEGT. This CDR3 contains 16 residues. Only in-frame clones appear in the TCRdb table, and some are missing; sequencing was by immunoSEQ multiplex PCR. The table lists over 60,000 clones, roughly 93% of them singletons, with 0.25% to 0.3% in the top ten. The chain recombines TRBV6-1 with TRBJ2-3; 9 nucleotides align to TRBD1. Sequencing input: T cells isolated from PBMCs. This clonotype originated in a human donor in good health. CDR3 nucleotide sequence: TGTGCCAGCAGTGAAATGGGACAGGGTGGCACAGATACGCAGTATTTT. Translating it yields CASSEMGQGGTDTQYF.